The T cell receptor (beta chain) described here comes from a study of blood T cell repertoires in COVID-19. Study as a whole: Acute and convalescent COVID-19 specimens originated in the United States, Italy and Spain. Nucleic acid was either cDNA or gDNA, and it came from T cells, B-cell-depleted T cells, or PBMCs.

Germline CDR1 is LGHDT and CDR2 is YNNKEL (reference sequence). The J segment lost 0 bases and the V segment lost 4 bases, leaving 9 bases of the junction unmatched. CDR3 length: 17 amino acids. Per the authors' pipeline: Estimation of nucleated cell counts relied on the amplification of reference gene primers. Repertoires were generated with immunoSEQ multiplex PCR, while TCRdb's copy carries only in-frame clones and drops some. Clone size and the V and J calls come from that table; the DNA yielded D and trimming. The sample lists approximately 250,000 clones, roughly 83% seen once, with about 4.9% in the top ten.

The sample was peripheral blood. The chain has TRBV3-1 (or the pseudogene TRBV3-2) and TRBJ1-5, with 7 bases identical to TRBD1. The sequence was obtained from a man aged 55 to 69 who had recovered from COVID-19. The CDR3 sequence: CASSPGTARTSNQPQHF. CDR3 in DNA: TGTGCCAGCAGCCCTGGGACAGCTCGGACTAGCAATCAGCCCCAGCATTTT.